This record concerns one T cell receptor (beta chain) sequence. What this receptor recognizes is not known. A single base separates this from a much larger clone, so it may be a read error. No conserved phenylalanine or tryptophan ends this CDR3, so it is likely a read error. TCRdb names Illumina NovaSeq 6000 as the instrument used. Synthesis of TCR cDNA relied on 5'RACE template switching, a step that introduced a universal primer site along with unique molecular identifiers. Priming for cDNA synthesis came from both the TCR alpha and TCR beta constant segments. Library amplification used two PCR steps, and the second PCR step added sample barcodes and sequencing adapters. Sequencing of the libraries was done on either Illumina HiSeq 2500 (2x100 bp) or NovaSeq (2x150 bp). The published analysis was carried out like this. Reads were demultiplexed and collapsed into UMI consensus sequences with MIGEC, and V(D)J alignment was performed with MiXCR. Vaccine-responding clonotypes were identified with edgeR using replicate PBMC samples, with FDR below 0.01 and a log2 fold change above 5 up to day 15 being required. Bulk clonotypes were assigned CD4 or CD8 identity according to which sequenced CD4 or CD8 repertoire held them at higher abundance. Clones were called with MiXCR by TCRdb after fastp trimmed the public reads at Q25, and only in-frame beta chains were retained. Rows with a matching CDR3 protein are joined into one entry that keeps the most common DNA and genes. The V and J calls shown here were made by TCRdb, not taken from the authors' results. In this sample the table shows 200,000 to 250,000 distinct CDR3 sequences, approximately 3.3% of which occur a single time. The top ten constitute 2.5% to 3.5% of the sample.

The source of the sample is a study of T cells after yellow fever vaccination (dated by TCRdb to about 2019). With respect to the entire study: The SMART-Seq v4 Ultra Low Input RNA kit was used to prepare libraries from fractions with low cell numbers. Bulk TCR alpha and beta repertoires were sequenced longitudinally to track T-cell clones before and after primary and booster YFV17D yellow fever vaccination. The cohort comprised two healthy male donors, one aged 18 to 29 and one aged 30 to 40 years. Blood was collected at multiple timepoints before and after primary and secondary immunization, and bulk PBMC replicates and cell subsets were isolated.

Broader findings and caveats from the paper: Because abundant contaminating clonotypes from the bulk population could be contained in FACS-sorted repertoires, computational filtering was required. A small fraction of clonotypes appeared in both the CD4 and CD8 compartments, likely as a result of convergent recombination. Because the study included only a couple of donors, the extent to which the findings can be generalized is limited. After the booster, most of the clones that had expanded following primary vaccination were detected again (roughly 96% of CD4 and more than 85% of CD8), which suggests that memory was broadly maintained. Compared with the primary T-cell response, the secondary T-cell response was faster but weaker, reaching its peak on day 5 rather than on day 15.

The treatment or condition tag for this specimen amounts to: live attenuated yellow fever vaccine strain. A standard Ficoll-Paque protocol was used to isolate PBMCs from peripheral blood. CD4 and CD8 T-cell fractions were isolated with Dynabeads CD4 and CD8 positive selection kits. TriZol was used to extract RNA from bulk PBMCs, CD4 and CD8 fractions, and dextramer-positive and dextramer-negative fractions. The sequencing here drew on CD4+ T cells sorted from PBMCs, taken 10 days after the yellow fever booster vaccination. The receptor's source is a man between 18 and 29 years old who received the YFV17D yellow fever vaccine.

The CDR3 reads CASSPYIAPGANVLTL. The DNA reads as follows: TGTGCCAGCAGTCCATACATAGCCCCTGGGGCCAACGTCCTGACTTTG. The chain is assembled from TRBV3-1 and TRBJ2-6, with an unclear D gene assignment. Looking up the germline V gene (reference sequence) yields CDR1 LGHDT and CDR2 YNNKEL. The CDR3 adds up to 16 amino acids, both ends counted. The only DNA kept is the CDR3, 48 bases in frame from the first base. Cut back by 6 bases and 2 bases, the V and J ends lie 14 bases apart.